These T cell receptor beta chains were read from a single sample in a study of shared clonotypes between healthy human individuals. Measured with immunoSEQ multiplex PCR; TCRdb has only the in-frame clones, and not every one. The sample consists of 2,500,000 or so clones, 80% to 95% of them appearing once. Material for sequencing was naive CD4+ T cells from PBMCs. These receptors all stem from a man aged 18 to 35 in good health. Some clones in this sample may be carry-over from other donors' samples. CDR3s include the opening cysteine and the closing phenylalanine or tryptophan. The order of the fields is clone size, V gene, J gene, D gene, CDR3 protein, CDR3 DNA. D genes are given only for firm matches. Size tells how often a clone was seen (once, few, many) or the class of an expanded clone, and some rows leave it out.

abundance: -
v_gene: TRBV6-5
j_gene: TRBJ2-7
d_gene: -
CDR3aa: CASSYSSALYEQYF
CDR3nt: TGTGCCAGCAGTTACTCGTCAGCCTTATACGAGCAGTACTTC

abundance: -
v_gene: TRBV7-9
j_gene: TRBJ2-1
d_gene: -
CDR3aa: CASSLARLVVDEQFF
CDR3nt: TGTGCCAGCAGCTTAGCGAGACTAGTCGTTGATGAGCAGTTCTTC

abundance: -
v_gene: TRBV18
j_gene: TRBJ2-5
d_gene: -
CDR3aa: CASSTLESSAQYF
CDR3nt: TGTGCCAGCTCTACGCTAGAGTCATCGGCCCAGTACTTC

abundance: -
v_gene: TRBV4-3
j_gene: TRBJ1-5
d_gene: -
CDR3aa: CASSQDYRTDGQPQHF
CDR3nt: TGCGCCAGCAGCCAAGATTATCGGACAGACGGTCAGCCCCAGCATTTT

abundance: -
v_gene: TRBV6-5
j_gene: TRBJ2-7
d_gene: TRBD2
CDR3aa: CASSYASGTSWREQYF
CDR3nt: TGTGCCAGCAGTTACGCCTCCGGGACTAGCTGGAGAGAGCAGTACTTC

abundance: -
v_gene: TRBV9
j_gene: TRBJ2-5
d_gene: TRBD2
CDR3aa: CASSAGTSGRIARQTQYF
CDR3nt: TGTGCCAGCAGCGCCGGGACTAGCGGGAGGATCGCTAGGCAGACCCAGTACTTC

abundance: -
v_gene: TRBV5-5
j_gene: TRBJ2-7
d_gene: TRBD2
CDR3aa: CASSPGGPSGRWYEQYF
CDR3nt: TGTGCCAGCAGCCCCGGGGGACCTAGCGGGAGGTGGTACGAGCAGTACTTC

abundance: -
v_gene: TRBV7-3
j_gene: TRBJ2-1
d_gene: TRBD2
CDR3aa: CASSLTASGIFEQFF
CDR3nt: TGTGCCAGCAGCCTCACCGCTAGCGGGATTTTCGAGCAGTTCTTC

abundance: -
v_gene: TRBV5-5
j_gene: TRBJ1-2
d_gene: TRBD1
CDR3aa: CASSQGQGLYGYTF
CDR3nt: TGTGCCAGCAGCCAGGGACAGGGCCTCTATGGCTACACCTTC

abundance: -
v_gene: TRBV27
j_gene: TRBJ2-1
d_gene: -
CDR3aa: CASRTWDFDNEQFF
CDR3nt: TGTGCCAGCAGGACCTGGGACTTTGACAATGAGCAGTTCTTC

abundance: -
v_gene: TRBV30
j_gene: TRBJ2-7
d_gene: TRBD2
CDR3aa: CAWSVQLAGEQYF
CDR3nt: TGTGCCTGGAGTGTACAACTAGCGGGAGAGCAGTACTTC

abundance: -
v_gene: TRBV28
j_gene: TRBJ1-1
d_gene: -
CDR3aa: CASSWALGGGTEAFF
CDR3nt: TGTGCCAGCAGTTGGGCCCTAGGAGGTGGCACTGAAGCTTTCTTT

abundance: -
v_gene: TRBV29-1
j_gene: TRBJ1-2
d_gene: -
CDR3aa: CSVEDRTTNLSGYTF
CDR3nt: TGCAGCGTTGAAGACAGGACCACGAATTTGAGTGGCTACACCTTC

abundance: few
v_gene: TRBV19
j_gene: TRBJ1-2
d_gene: TRBD1
CDR3aa: CASSITGVNYGYTF
CDR3nt: TGTGCCAGTAGTATAACAGGGGTTAACTATGGCTACACCTTC

abundance: -
v_gene: TRBV18
j_gene: TRBJ2-5
d_gene: -
CDR3aa: CASSPNSDETQYF
CDR3nt: TGTGCCAGCTCACCAAACAGTGATGAGACCCAGTACTTC

abundance: -
v_gene: TRBV7-3
j_gene: TRBJ2-2
d_gene: -
CDR3aa: CASSPRGQAHTGELFF
CDR3nt: TGTGCCAGCAGCCCCCGCGGCCAGGCGCACACCGGGGAGCTGTTTTTT

abundance: -
v_gene: TRBV5-4
j_gene: TRBJ2-1
d_gene: -
CDR3aa: CASSSPTEYNEQFF
CDR3nt: TGTGCCAGCAGCTCCCCGACGGAATACAATGAGCAGTTCTTC

abundance: -
v_gene: TRBV6-1
j_gene: TRBJ1-5
d_gene: -
CDR3aa: CASSESRGQPQHF
CDR3nt: TGTGCCAGCAGTGAATCCAGGGGCCAGCCCCAGCATTTT

abundance: once
v_gene: TRBV6-5
j_gene: TRBJ2-7
d_gene: -
CDR3aa: CASSYSWREDQNEQYF
CDR3nt: TGTGCCAGCAGTTACTCGTGGAGGGAGGATCAGAACGAGCAGTACTTC

abundance: -
v_gene: TRBV5-4
j_gene: TRBJ2-6
d_gene: TRBD1
CDR3aa: CASRQRLGQGSGGANVLTF
CDR3nt: TGTGCCAGCAGGCAAAGGTTGGGACAGGGAAGTGGTGGGGCCAACGTCCTGACTTTC

abundance: few
v_gene: TRBV5-1
j_gene: TRBJ2-7
d_gene: TRBD2
CDR3aa: CASSLGLAGAAYEQYF
CDR3nt: TGCGCCAGCAGCTTGGGACTAGCGGGAGCGGCATACGAGCAGTACTTC

abundance: -
v_gene: TRBV11-2
j_gene: TRBJ1-1
d_gene: -
CDR3aa: CASSEGTATEAFF
CDR3nt: TGTGCCAGCAGTGAAGGGACCGCTACTGAAGCTTTCTTT

abundance: -
v_gene: TRBV19
j_gene: TRBJ1-5
d_gene: TRBD1
CDR3aa: CASSIRTGYQPQHF
CDR3nt: TGTGCCAGTAGTATCAGGACAGGCTATCAGCCCCAGCATTTT

abundance: -
v_gene: TRBV23-1
j_gene: TRBJ2-1
d_gene: TRBD1
CDR3aa: CASTPGQGAREQFF
CDR3nt: TGCGCCAGCACCCCGGGACAGGGGGCGAGGGAGCAGTTCTTC

abundance: -
v_gene: TRBV28
j_gene: TRBJ1-6
d_gene: -
CDR3aa: CASRQGGNSPLHF
CDR3nt: TGTGCCAGCAGACAGGGTGGTAATTCACCCCTCCACTTT

abundance: -
v_gene: TRBV29-1
j_gene: TRBJ1-2
d_gene: -
CDR3aa: CSVDMGQGKDYGYTF
CDR3nt: TGCAGCGTTGATATGGGTCAGGGAAAAGACTATGGCTACACCTTC

abundance: -
v_gene: TRBV29-1
j_gene: TRBJ2-1
d_gene: -
CDR3aa: CSVEGELSYNEQFF
CDR3nt: TGCAGCGTTGAAGGGGAGCTCTCCTACAATGAGCAGTTCTTC

abundance: -
v_gene: TRBV15
j_gene: TRBJ2-6
d_gene: TRBD2
CDR3aa: CATSRHTSGRLPSGANVLTF
CDR3nt: TGTGCCACCAGCAGGCACACTAGCGGGAGGCTCCCCTCTGGGGCCAACGTCCTGACTTTC